A single sample gave rise to the 14 T cell receptor beta chains below, sequenced in a study of T cell clones after liver transplantation. Only in-frame clones appear in the TCRdb table, and some are missing; sequencing was by immunoSEQ multiplex PCR. The profile shows more than 75,000 clones, roughly 80% of them singletons. The sample in question was CD4+ T cells from blood, obtained almost 47 months after liver transplant. The receptor source for this set is a human patient who received a liver transplant. Some T cells may be supplied by the graft donor.

J is TRBJ2-7 and V is TRBV6-6; perhaps TRBD1 as D (5 bases). Deletions cut 5 bases from V and 1 base from J, with 15 bases between. Germline CDR1 MNHNY, CDR2 SVGAGI (reference sequence). The CDR3 sequence is 15 residues long. Here the CDR3 DNA reads TGTGCCAGCAGTGGCTGGACACCCGGGTCCTACGAGCAGTACTTC. It yields the protein CASSGWTPGSYEQYF.

The sample holds one count of this clone. The V gene is TRBV5-1, the J gene TRBJ1-5; the D is unclear. Germline V gene sequence: CDR1 SGHRS, CDR2 YFSETQ. CDR3 size: 15 residues. The ends were cut back, 1 base at V and 7 bases at J, with 15 bases in the middle. The CDR3 spells CASSLIYGVGQPQHF. CDR3 in DNA: TGCGCCAGCAGCTTGATATACGGGGTAGGCCAGCCCCAGCATTTT.

This sequence joins TRBV28 and TRBJ1-2; D is perhaps TRBD1 (5 bases). Trimming removed 10 bases from V and 8 bases from J, with 23 bases in between. The CDR3 runs to 14 residues. CDR1 is MDHEN and CDR2 is SYDVKM in the germline V gene. The CDR3 protein is CATSAGPGTTGYTF. In DNA, the CDR3 is TGTGCCACCTCCGCTGGTCCCGGGACGACAGGCTACACCTTC.

V gene TRBV10-3 combines with J gene TRBJ2-1, with D possibly matching TRBD1 (7 bases). The CDR3 loop spans 16 amino acids. Germline lookup yields CDR1 ENHRY and CDR2 SYGVKD. The ends were cut back, 8 bases at V and 1 base at J, with 18 bases in the middle. CDR3 protein: CAILPGGGTSYNEQFF. The CDR3 nucleotides are TGTGCCATCCTCCCAGGAGGGGGCACGTCCTACAATGAGCAGTTCTTC.

This chain links TRBV9 with TRBJ1-4; D perhaps matches TRBD1 (5 bases). Germline V gene data show CDR1 as SGDLS and CDR2 as YYNGEE. This CDR3 has 15 amino acids. Trimming left V 4 bases short and J 0 bases short, with 10 bases between. DNA for the CDR3: TGTGCCAGCAGCCCCAGGGCGGCAACTAATGAAAAACTGTTTTTT. Translating gives CASSPRAATNEKLFF. Complete variable domain (other parts from reference TRBV9 and TRBJ1-4): DSGVTQTPKHLITATGQRVTLRCSPRSGDLSVYWYQQSLDQGLQFLIQYYNGEERAKGNILERFSAQQFPDLHSELNLSSLELGDSALYFCASSPRAATNEKLFFGSGTQLSVL.

The rearrangement uses TRBV5-4 and TRBJ1-1; no clear D. This CDR3 has 14 amino acids. Germline V lookup: CDR1 SGHNT, CDR2 YYREEE (reference sequence). Trimming pared 2 bases from V and 5 bases from J, leaving 13 bases between. The CDR3: CASSFGSRGTEAFF. The DNA of the CDR3 is TGTGCCAGCAGCTTTGGGTCGCGCGGGACTGAAGCTTTCTTT. Complete variable domain (other parts from reference TRBV5-4 and TRBJ1-1): ETGVTQSPTHLIKTRGQQVTLRCSSQSGHNTVSWYQQALGQGPQFIFQYYREEENGRGNFPPRFSGLQFPNYSSELNVNALELDDSALYLCASSFGSRGTEAFFGQGTRLTVV.

There are a few counts of this clone. The same CDR3 is also encoded by other DNA sequences in this sample. The rearrangement links TRBV5-1 to TRBJ2-7; D may be TRBD2 (6 bases). V gave up 0 bases and J gave up 3 bases, with 10 bases separating them. This CDR3 has 14 residues. Germline V gene lookup returns CDR1 SGHRS and CDR2 YFSETQ. DNA of the CDR3: TGCGCCAGCAGCTTGGTGGGAGGACGCTACGAGCAGTACTTC. Translation gives CASSLVGGRYEQYF.

The J gene is TRBJ1-1, the V gene TRBV5-1, with D perhaps matching TRBD1 (5 bases). CDR3 length: 14 amino acids. Trimming removed 1 base from V and 11 bases from J, with 18 bases in between. Germline V gene lookup returns CDR1 SGHRS and CDR2 YFSETQ. The CDR3 coding sequence is TGCGCCAGCAGCTTGCAGCAGGGTTTTGAAGGGGCTTTCTTT. This translates into CASSLQQGFEGAFF.

The rearrangement uses TRBV9 and TRBJ2-3, with 11 nucleotides matching TRBD2. Germline CDR1 and CDR2: SGDLS and YYNGEE. The V and J ends lost 0 bases and 4 bases, in that order; junction bases with no gene match: 4. CDR3 length equals 16 residues. The CDR3 nucleotides read TGTGCCAGCAGCGTAGATAGCGGGAGGGCCCCAGATACGCAGTATTTT. Translation gives CASSVDSGRAPDTQYF.

This rearrangement joins TRBV5-6 to TRBJ2-1; TRBD2 agrees at 9 bases. This CDR3 has 16 residues. The J segment lost 2 bases and the V segment lost 3 bases, leaving 6 bases of the junction unmatched. From germline, CDR1 is SGHDT and CDR2 YYEEEE. CDR3 nucleotides: TGTGCCAGCAGCTCAGGATTAGCGGGAGCCTACAATGAGCAGTTCTTC. The encoded protein is CASSSGLAGAYNEQFF.

This sequence joins TRBV15 and TRBJ2-7, with D tentatively TRBD2 (6 bases). The germline V and J ends were trimmed by 5 bases and 2 bases, with 13 bases remaining between them. Looked up from germline, CDR1 is LNHNV and CDR2 is YYDKDF (reference sequence). This CDR3 spans 14 amino acids. In DNA, the CDR3 is TGTGCCACCAGCCTAATGGGGGGTACCTACGAGCAGTACTTC. Protein: CATSLMGGTYEQYF.

The chain joins TRBV30 to TRBJ1-2; D ambiguous. Looked up from germline, CDR1 is GTSNPN and CDR2 is SVGIG (reference sequence). V gave up 0 bases and J gave up 0 bases, with 8 bases separating them. This CDR3 is built from 14 residues. The CDR3 nucleotides read TGTGCCTGGAGTGTAAGGATTTCTAACTATGGCTACACCTTC. It yields the protein CAWSVRISNYGYTF.

The chain is built from TRBV10-2 and TRBJ2-7; D is possibly TRBD2 (5 bases). V gave up 7 bases and J gave up 0 bases, with 16 bases separating them. The CDR3 runs to 15 residues. Germline lookup yields CDR1 WSHSY and CDR2 SAAADI. The CDR3 bases are TGCGCCAGCACCGGGAAAGGGCAGGACTCCTACGAGCAGTACTTC. It specifies CASTGKGQDSYEQYF.

This clone was seen once. The gene calls are TRBV2 and TRBJ2-7, with 7 bases that match TRBD1. Germline V CDR1 and CDR2: SNHLY, FYNNEI. The junction had 10 bases not matched to a gene; V was cut back by 8 bases and J by 6 bases. The CDR3 is 13 amino acids. The CDR3: CASSLQGFGEQYF. CDR3 DNA: TGTGCCAGCTCTTTACAGGGGTTTGGCGAGCAGTACTTC.